The source of this TCR beta chain is a study of T-cell memory formation after mild COVID-19 (dated by TCRdb to about 2021). About the full investigation: TCR sequence clusters from the two donors were largely donor specific. Longitudinal TCRalpha and TCRbeta repertoire sequencing tracked T-cell clones expanding and contracting after mild COVID-19 in two donors. The cohort comprised two young, previously healthy adult volunteers, one female and one male.

This clonotype has only a few counts. Its antigen is currently not known. The record has no base qualities; no much larger clone is one base away. V has 6 bases trimmed and J has 8 bases trimmed; junction bases matching no gene number 7. Taken from cysteine to phenylalanine, the CDR3 has 12 residues. Just CDR3 DNA is preserved here, 36 bases in frame from base 1. The germline V gene (reference sequence) gives CDR1 as DFQATT and CDR2 as SNEGSKA. Instrument on record: Illumina NovaSeq 6000. TCRalpha and TCRbeta cDNA libraries were built by 5'RACE with constant-segment primers, adding sample barcodes and unique molecular identifiers. Trizol reagent was used to extract RNA from every sample. The libraries were amplified in two PCR steps, and the second step added a second sample barcode and Illumina TruSeq adapters. Sequencing of the libraries was done on an Illumina NovaSeq, producing 2 x 150 bp paired-end reads. Turning to the authors' computational methods: The reads were demultiplexed and collapsed into UMI-guided consensus sequences using migec v1.2.7. Using mixcr v2.1.11, UMI consensuses were aligned to TRA and TRB V and J templates and then assembled into clonotypes. A clonotype was counted as expanded or contracted only if both edgeR and NoisET called the change significant, with noise models trained on biological replicates. For edgeR calls, the thresholds were a false discovery rate-adjusted p below 0.01 and a log2 fold-change of 1. As an exploratory analysis of dynamics, max-normalized trajectories of the 1000 most abundant clonotypes were examined with PCA combined with hierarchical clustering. Separately sequenced CD4+ and CD8+ repertoires were used to assign the CD4 or CD8 phenotype of responding clones. TCRdb applied fastp at Q25 and MiXCR to the public reads, then kept only in-frame beta chains. Each CDR3 protein appears once, grouped with its most common genes and DNA. The V and J calls and clone size are TCRdb's, not the authors'. Here the sample has about 400,000 distinct CDR3 sequences; about 20% occur a single time. The ten most abundant clones make up under 25% of the sample.

Ficoll-Paque density gradient centrifugation was the method used to isolate PBMCs. On the study overall, not on this receptor specifically: Clones contracting from day 15 to 85 had balanced CD4/CD8 phenotypes, while a second wave expanding from day 15 to 37 was biased towards CD4+. The study included only two mild cases, and larger cohorts that include severe cases with pre-infection samples were judged to be necessary. Some responding clones were found in pre-infection memory, which suggests that pre-existing cross-reactive memory T cells took part in the SARS-CoV-2 response. Whether the second-wave clones peaking on day 37 were SARS-CoV-2 specific was not confirmed. Contracting CD4+ clones turned up mainly in the CM and EM memory subsets, whereas EMRA was where CD8+ clones were enriched.

This sequence uses TRBV20-1 and TRBJ1-2; a stretch of 9 junction bases matches TRBD1. Material for sequencing was PBMCs or a T cell subset sorted from them (not recorded which). The sequence came from a man between 18 and 35 years old who had mild COVID-19 (a few samples of this study predate the infection). The sample titles of this study are shuffled in the database, so cell type and time point are left out; the donor was told from shared clones. The CDR3: CSAPGQGSGYTF. The DNA sequence reads TGCAGTGCCCCGGGACAGGGCAGCGGCTACACCTTC.